This T cell receptor beta chain was identified during a study of cytomegalovirus exposure and HLA in healthy donors. This PCR relied on a set of 60 Vbeta primers and 13 Jbeta primers. Clones were read by immunoSEQ multiplex PCR, and TCRdb kept only the in-frame ones, dropping some. The data hold around 150,000 clones, with 82% observed a single time. From germline, CDR1 is SNHLY and CDR2 FYNNEI. This CDR3 region has 14 residues. J gave up 4 bases and V 4 bases, and 6 bases lay outside the gene matches. Study results and limitations: In a later analysis, the majority of CMV-associated beta chains seemingly showed HLA restriction. The dataset shows that most TCR sequences were rare, while some public TCRs occurred in many donors. Researchers left out some V segments, among them TRBV6-2 and TRBV6-3, as indistinguishable.

A few counts support this clone. Its antigen remains unidentified. Each donor was healthy, and each was a bone marrow donor. The sample was PBMCs. The V and J genes are TRBV2 and TRBJ1-2; 7 nucleotides align to TRBD1. This TCR was recovered from a girl aged 10 to 17 in good health and CMV-seropositive. CDR3 sequence reads: CASSGGTAIYGYTF. CDR3 DNA: TGTGCCAGCAGTGGGGGGACAGCTATCTATGGCTACACCTTC.